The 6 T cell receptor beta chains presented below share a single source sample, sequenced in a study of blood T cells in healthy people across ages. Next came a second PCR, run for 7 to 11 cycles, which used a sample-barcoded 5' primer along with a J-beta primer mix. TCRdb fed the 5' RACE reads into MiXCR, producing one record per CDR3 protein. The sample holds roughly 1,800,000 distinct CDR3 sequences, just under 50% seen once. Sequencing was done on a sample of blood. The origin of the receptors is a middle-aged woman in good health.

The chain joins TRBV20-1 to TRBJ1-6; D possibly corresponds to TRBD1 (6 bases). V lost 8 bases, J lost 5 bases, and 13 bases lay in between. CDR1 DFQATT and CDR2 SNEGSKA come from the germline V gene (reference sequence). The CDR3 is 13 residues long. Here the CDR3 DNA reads TGCAGTATTGGGCAGGGGCATAATTCACCCCTCCACTTT. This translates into CSIGQGHNSPLHF.

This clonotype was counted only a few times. CDR3 coding DNA: TGTGCCAGCACCGTGACAGGGACCAAAAACATTCAGTACTTC. Its translation: CASTVTGTKNIQYF. The V gene is TRBV28, the J gene TRBJ2-4; 7 bases are a match to TRBD1. Trimming took 7 bases from V and 2 from J; bases not matched to a gene: 5. The CDR3 extends over 14 amino acids. Germline assignment: CDR1 MDHEN and CDR2 SYDVKM. Using reference TRBV28 and TRBJ2-4 for the parts outside the CDR3, the full variable domain is DVKVTQSSRYLVKRTGEKVFLECVQDMDHENMFWYRQDPGLGLRLIYFSYDVKMKEKGDIPEGYSVSREKKERFSLILESASTNQTSMYLCASTVTGTKNIQYFGAGTRLSVL.

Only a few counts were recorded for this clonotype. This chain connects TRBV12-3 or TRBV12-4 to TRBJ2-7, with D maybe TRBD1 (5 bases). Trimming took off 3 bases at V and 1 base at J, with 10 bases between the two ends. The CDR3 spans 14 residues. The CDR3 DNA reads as TGTGCCAGCAGTTTTGGGGCCATATCCTACGAGCAGTACTTC. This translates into CASSFGAISYEQYF.

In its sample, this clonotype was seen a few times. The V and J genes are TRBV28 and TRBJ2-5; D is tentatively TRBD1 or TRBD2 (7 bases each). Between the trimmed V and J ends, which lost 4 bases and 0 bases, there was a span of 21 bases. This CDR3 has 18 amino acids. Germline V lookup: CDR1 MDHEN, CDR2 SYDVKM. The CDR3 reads CASSSRGEGALYQETQYF. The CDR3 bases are TGTGCCAGCAGTTCCCGAGGGGAGGGGGCTTTGTACCAAGAGACCCAGTACTTC. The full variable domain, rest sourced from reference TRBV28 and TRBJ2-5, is DVKVTQSSRYLVKRTGEKVFLECVQDMDHENMFWYRQDPGLGLRLIYFSYDVKMKEKGDIPEGYSVSREKKERFSLILESASTNQTSMYLCASSSRGEGALYQETQYFGPGTRLLVL.

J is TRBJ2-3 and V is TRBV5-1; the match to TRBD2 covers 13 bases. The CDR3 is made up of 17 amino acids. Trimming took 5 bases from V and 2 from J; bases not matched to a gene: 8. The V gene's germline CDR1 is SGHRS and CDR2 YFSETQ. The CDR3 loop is CASRRMTSGGPTDTQYF. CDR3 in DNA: TGCGCCAGCAGGAGAATGACTAGCGGGGGGCCCACAGATACGCAGTATTTT. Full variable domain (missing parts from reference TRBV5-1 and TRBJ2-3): KAGVTQTPRYLIKTRGQQVTLSCSPISGHRSVSWYQQTPGQGLQFLFEYFSETQRNKGNFPGRFSGRQFSNSRSEMNVSTLELGDSALYLCASRRMTSGGPTDTQYFGPGTRLTVL.

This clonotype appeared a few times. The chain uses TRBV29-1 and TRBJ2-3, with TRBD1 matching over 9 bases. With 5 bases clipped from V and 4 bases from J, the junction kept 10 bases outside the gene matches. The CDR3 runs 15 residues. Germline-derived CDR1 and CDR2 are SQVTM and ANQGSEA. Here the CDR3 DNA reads TGCAGCGTTAGGAATACGGGACAGGGATCAGATACGCAGTATTTT. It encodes CSVRNTGQGSDTQYF.